The rows below give T cell receptor beta chains drawn from one sample of a study of blood T cell repertoires in COVID-19. The protocol was immunoSEQ multiplex PCR, while the TCRdb copy is restricted to in-frame clones and leaves out a portion. The sample includes some 190,000 clones, 84% seen only once; the top ten take more than 4.5%. The sequenced sample consisted of peripheral blood. The origin of the receptors is a woman in her sixties or seventies with active or convalescent COVID-19. Each CDR3 is given with its conserved first and last residue. The D gene is left open where the match is weak. Clone size is stated in some rows and not others, as once, few, many or a class when expanded.

J | D | size | V | DNA | CDR3
TRBJ2-5 | NA | NA | TRBV2 | TGTGCCAGCAGTGTTACCGCCGGAAGTAGCGGAAAAGAGACCCAGTACTTC | CASSVTAGSSGKETQYF
TRBJ1-2 | NA | NA | TRBV30 | TGTGCCTGGAGTGTTTGGGGGCTGGGTGGCTACACCTTC | CAWSVWGLGGYTF
TRBJ2-5 | TRBD2 | NA | TRBV6-6 | TGTGCCAGCAGGGCGGGAGGGGAGACCCAGTACTTC | CASRAGGETQYF
TRBJ1-2 | NA | few | TRBV7-2 | TGTGCCAGCAGCCCCGTGGCGGGGGTTAACTATGGCTACACCTTC | CASSPVAGVNYGYTF
TRBJ2-5 | NA | NA | TRBV4-1 | TGCGCCAGCAGCCAAGAGAGGGCCAACCGGAGGGAGACCCAGTACTTC | CASSQERANRRETQYF
TRBJ2-1 | TRBD1 | NA | TRBV6-5 | TGTGCCAGCAGTTACGAAACAGGGGGCTTTGAGCAGTTCTTC | CASSYETGGFEQFF
TRBJ2-1 | TRBD2 | NA | TRBV19 | TGTGCCAGTAGACTCCTAGCGGGAAGGAATGAGCAGTTCTTC | CASRLLAGRNEQFF
TRBJ2-1 | TRBD1 | NA | TRBV6-2/TRBV6-3 | TGTGCCAGCAGTATTACAGGGGCGTCATACAATGAGCAGTTCTTC | CASSITGASYNEQFF
TRBJ2-1 | TRBD2 | once | TRBV4-2 | TGTGCCAGCAGCCAAAGGGGGGCTGGACTAGCGCCGAGCTCCTACAATGAGCAGTTCTTC | CASSQRGAGLAPSSYNEQFF
TRBJ2-6 | TRBD2 | NA | TRBV5-5 | TGTGCCAGCAGCTTGCGTGTTCTAGCGGGAGGCTGGGGGGCCAACGTCCTGACTTTC | CASSLRVLAGGWGANVLTF
TRBJ2-2 | TRBD2 | few | TRBV5-4 | TGTGCCAGCAGCTTGGAGGAGACTAGCGGGAGGGCCGGGGAGCTGTTTTTT | CASSLEETSGRAGELFF
TRBJ2-3 | TRBD1 | once | TRBV11-3 | TGTGCCAGCAGCTTCGGGCAGGGGGCAGCAGATACGCAGTATTTT | CASSFGQGAADTQYF
TRBJ2-2 | NA | NA | TRBV5-1 | TGCGCCAGCAGCTTGTTTTGGCAGAACACCGGGGAGCTGTTTTTT | CASSLFWQNTGELFF
TRBJ1-2 | NA | NA | TRBV5-5 | TGTGCCAGCAGCGCGGGACCTACGACTAACTATGGCTACACCTTC | CASSAGPTTNYGYTF
TRBJ1-4 | NA | NA | TRBV11-1 | TGTGCCAGCAGCCCGGTTGGCAGGGTGAATGAAAAACTGTTTTTT | CASSPVGRVNEKLFF
TRBJ1-2 | NA | NA | TRBV5-4 | TGTGCCAGCAGCTTGGGGGACACCGCTAACTATGGCTACACCTTC | CASSLGDTANYGYTF
TRBJ2-1 | TRBD2 | many | TRBV27 | TGTGCCAGCAGTCATAGCGGGAGTAATGAGCAGTTCTTC | CASSHSGSNEQFF
TRBJ1-4 | NA | few | TRBV6-5 | TGTGCCAGCAGCTCTAGCCCCAACGGAAATGAAAAACTGTTTTTT | CASSSSPNGNEKLFF